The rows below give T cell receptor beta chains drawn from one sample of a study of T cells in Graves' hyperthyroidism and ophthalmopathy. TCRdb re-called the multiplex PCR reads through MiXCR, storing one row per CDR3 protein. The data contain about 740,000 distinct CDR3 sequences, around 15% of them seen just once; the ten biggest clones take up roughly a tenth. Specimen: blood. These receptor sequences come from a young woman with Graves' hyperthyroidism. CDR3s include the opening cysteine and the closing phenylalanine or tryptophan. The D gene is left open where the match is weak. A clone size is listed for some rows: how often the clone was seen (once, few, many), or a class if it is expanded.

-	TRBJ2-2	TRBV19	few	TGTGCCAGTAGTATCAGGAATAGCGGATACACCGGGGAGCTGTTTTTT	CASSIRNSGYTGELFF
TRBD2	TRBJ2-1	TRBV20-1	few	TGCAGTGCTAGAGAGAGCCTAGCGGGAAGCCGCCTGTTCTTC	CSARESLAGSRLFF
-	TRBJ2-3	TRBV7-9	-	TGTGCCAGCAGCTTATGGGGCGTGACACAGAGCACAGATACGCAGTATTTT	CASSLWGVTQSTDTQYF
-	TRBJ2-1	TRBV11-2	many	TGTGCCAGCAGCTTAGGGCCCAGCATCACGGGGGAACAGCAGTTCTTC	CASSLGPSITGEQQFF
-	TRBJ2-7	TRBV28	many	TGTGCCAGCAGCACCTCCTACGAGCAGTACTTC	CASSTSYEQYF
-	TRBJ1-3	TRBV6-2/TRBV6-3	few	TGTGCCAGCAGTTCTCCGTACAGGGCAGGATTCGTTGGAAACACCATATATTTT	CASSSPYRAGFVGNTIYF
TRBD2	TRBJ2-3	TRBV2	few	TGTGCCAGCAAGACTAGCAGCACAGATACGCAGTATTTT	CASKTSSTDTQYF
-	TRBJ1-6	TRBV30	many	TGTGCCTGGAGTAGGGCCAGAAAAAATTCACCCCTCCACTTT	CAWSRARKNSPLHF
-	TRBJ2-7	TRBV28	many	TGTGCCAGCAGTTTACCGGGCATCTCCTACGAGCAGTACTTC	CASSLPGISYEQYF
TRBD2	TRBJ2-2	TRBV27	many	TGTGCCAGCAGTTTATCGGTACTAGCGGCAACCGGGGAGCTGTTTTTT	CASSLSVLAATGELFF
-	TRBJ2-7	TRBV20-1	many	TGCAGTGCTAGAGAGGTCGGCAGGGACACCAACGAGCAGTACTTC	CSAREVGRDTNEQYF
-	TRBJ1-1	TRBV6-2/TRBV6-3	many	TGTGCCAGCAGTACCAGGACAGAGATTCGACCGAACACTGAAGCTTTCTTT	CASSTRTEIRPNTEAFF
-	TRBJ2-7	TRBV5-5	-	TGTGCCAGCAGCTGGCCGAGGGAGAGCGCCAAACCGCTGTACGAGCAGTACTTC	CASSWPRESAKPLYEQYF
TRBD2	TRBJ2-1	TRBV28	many	TGTGCCAGCAGTTCCCTTCTCCTCGCCGGGACTAGCGACTACAATGAGCAGTTCTTC	CASSSLLLAGTSDYNEQFF
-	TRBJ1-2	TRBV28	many	TGTGCCAGCAGTTTGGAGGGCAGGGCGTATGGCTACACCTTC	CASSLEGRAYGYTF
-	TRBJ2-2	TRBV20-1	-	TGCAGTGCCACTTTACAGGGAGACGCGAACACCGGGGAGCTGTTTTTT	CSATLQGDANTGELFF
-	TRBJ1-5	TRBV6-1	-	TGTGCCAGCAGTATTACCGGTCCCCAGCCCCAGCATTTT	CASSITGPQPQHF
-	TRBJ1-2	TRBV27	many	TGTGCCAGCCGGTCACCCTTGTATGGCTACACCTTC	CASRSPLYGYTF
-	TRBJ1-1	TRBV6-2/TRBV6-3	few	TGTGCCAGCAGTTACGGAGGGGTCGCAGAAGCTTTCTTT	CASSYGGVAEAFF
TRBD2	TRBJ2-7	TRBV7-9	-	TGTGCCAGCAGCTCTCCAGCGGGGTACGAGCAGTACTTC	CASSSPAGYEQYF
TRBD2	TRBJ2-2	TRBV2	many	TGTGCCAGCAGTATCGGGAGGAGCGGAACCGCCACCGGGGAGCTGTTTTTT	CASSIGRSGTATGELFF
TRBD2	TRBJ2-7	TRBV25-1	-	TGTGCCAGCAGTGACGGGTGGCCGGGACTAGCGGGAGGGCCGGAGGAGGAGCAGTACTTC	CASSDGWPGLAGGPEEEQYF
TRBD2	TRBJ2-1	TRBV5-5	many	TGTGCCAGCAGCTTGTTTGTGGGAGGGAATGAGCAGTTCTTC	CASSLFVGGNEQFF
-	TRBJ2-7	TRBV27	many	TGTGCCAGCAGTTCCCTAACTGACTACGAGCAGTACTTC	CASSSLTDYEQYF
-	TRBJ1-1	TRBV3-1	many	TGTGCCAGCAGCCAAGAAGACCCGTTGAGGGGCCGGGGGAACACTGAAGCTTTCTTT	CASSQEDPLRGRGNTEAFF
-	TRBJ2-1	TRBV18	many	TGTGCCAGCTCACCACAATGGGCGGGACGTCCTGATGAGCAGTTCTTC	CASSPQWAGRPDEQFF
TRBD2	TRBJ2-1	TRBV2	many	TGTGCCAGCAGCCCAGCGGGGCGGGAAATCTACAATGAGCAGTTCTTC	CASSPAGREIYNEQFF
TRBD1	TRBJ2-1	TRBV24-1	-	TGTGCCACCAGTGATCCGTCCGGGACAGGGTACGAGCAGTTCTTC	CATSDPSGTGYEQFF
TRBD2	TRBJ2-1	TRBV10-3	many	TGTGCCATCAGGGGAGTAGCGGGAGTCGGCAATGAGCAGTTCTTC	CAIRGVAGVGNEQFF
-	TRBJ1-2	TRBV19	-	TGTGCCAGTAATCTGGTTGGCGACTATGGCTACACCTTC	CASNLVGDYGYTF
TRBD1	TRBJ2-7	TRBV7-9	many	TGTGCCAGCAGCTCCTTTCCATCCGGGACAGACTACTACGAGCAGTACTTC	CASSSFPSGTDYYEQYF
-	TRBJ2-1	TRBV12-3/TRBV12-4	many	TGTGCCAGCAGGGCGGACCTTTGGGAGCAGTTCTTC	CASRADLWEQFF
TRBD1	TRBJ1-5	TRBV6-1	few	TGTGCCAGCAGGGCCTCCGGGACAGGGGGCAATCAGCCCCAGCATTTT	CASRASGTGGNQPQHF
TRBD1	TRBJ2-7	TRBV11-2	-	TGTGCCAGCAGAAGAGTGGGGACAGGGAGGTCTTACGAGCAGTACTTC	CASRRVGTGRSYEQYF
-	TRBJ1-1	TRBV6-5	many	TGTGCCAGCAGTTACTCTCCCGTTCGGGGCACTGAAGCTTTCTTT	CASSYSPVRGTEAFF
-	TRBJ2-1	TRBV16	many	TGTGCCAGCAGCCAAATGGATGGCTTTTTCAATGAGCAGTTCTTC	CASSQMDGFFNEQFF
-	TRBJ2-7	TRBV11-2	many	TGTGCCAGCAGCTCCTTCCCCGCTGGTCGCGAGCAGTACTTC	CASSSFPAGREQYF
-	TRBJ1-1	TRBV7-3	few	TGTGCCAGCAGCTTACGCGGCTCCTCGGCTGAAGCTTTCTTT	CASSLRGSSAEAFF
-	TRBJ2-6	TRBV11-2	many	TGTGCCAGCAGCTTAGCAGGGAATGGGGCCAACGTCCTGACTTTC	CASSLAGNGANVLTF
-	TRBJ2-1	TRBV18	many	TGTGCCAGCTCACCACCGTCTAGGAGGTTCTACAATGAGCAGTTCTTC	CASSPPSRRFYNEQFF